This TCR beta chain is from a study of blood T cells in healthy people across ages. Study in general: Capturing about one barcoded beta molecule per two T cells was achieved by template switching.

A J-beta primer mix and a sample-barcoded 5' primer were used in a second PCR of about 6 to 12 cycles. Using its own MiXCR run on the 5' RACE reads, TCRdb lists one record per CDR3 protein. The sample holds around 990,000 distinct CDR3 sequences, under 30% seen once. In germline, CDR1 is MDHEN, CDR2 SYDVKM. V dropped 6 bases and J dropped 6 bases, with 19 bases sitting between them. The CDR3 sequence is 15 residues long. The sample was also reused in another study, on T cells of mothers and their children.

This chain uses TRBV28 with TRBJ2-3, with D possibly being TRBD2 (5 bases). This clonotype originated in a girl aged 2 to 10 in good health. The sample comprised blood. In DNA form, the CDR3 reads TGTGCCAGCAGCCGCGGGTTCGGATTCGGTGATACGCAGTATTTT. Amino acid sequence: CASSRGFGFGDTQYF.